This T cell receptor beta chain was identified during a study of control samples from healthy donors and cancer patients. The ends were cut back, 0 bases at V and 2 bases at J, with 9 bases in the middle. This CDR3 spans 14 amino acids. The germline CDR1 and CDR2 sequences are SGDLS and YYNGEE. The data were produced by immunoSEQ multiplex PCR, yet TCRdb's version contains in-frame clones alone and is incomplete. The sample contains tens of thousands of clones, around 87% of which appear only once. The genes are TRBV9 and TRBJ2-7, with D uncertain. The specimen was PBMCs. The TCR was taken from a woman aged 45-60 years with head and neck cancer. The CDR3 reads CASSVGLRTYEQYF. CDR3 sequence (DNA): TGTGCCAGCAGCGTAGGACTCCGTACCTACGAGCAGTACTTC.